The T cell receptor (beta chain) under discussion was sequenced for a study of shared clonotypes between healthy human individuals. CDR1 SGHAT and CDR2 FQNNGV come from the germline V gene. V lost 3 bases and J lost 8, with 16 bases in between. The CDR3 consists of 14 residues. Generated by immunoSEQ multiplex PCR, the TCRdb table keeps only in-frame clones and is missing some. The data show hundreds of thousands of clones, about 97% seen once. In this sample, this clone turned up once. The sample taken for sequencing was naive CD4+ T cells sorted from blood. Specified subset: CD45RA+ positively selected. The chain recombines TRBV11-2 with TRBJ1-2, with a tentative D call TRBD1 (6 bases). The clonotype originates from a woman in her twenties or thirties in good health. The CDR3 DNA follows: TGTGCCAGCAGCTTTCCGGGGGCGCTTAGGGGCTACACCTTC. Protein: CASSFPGALRGYTF.